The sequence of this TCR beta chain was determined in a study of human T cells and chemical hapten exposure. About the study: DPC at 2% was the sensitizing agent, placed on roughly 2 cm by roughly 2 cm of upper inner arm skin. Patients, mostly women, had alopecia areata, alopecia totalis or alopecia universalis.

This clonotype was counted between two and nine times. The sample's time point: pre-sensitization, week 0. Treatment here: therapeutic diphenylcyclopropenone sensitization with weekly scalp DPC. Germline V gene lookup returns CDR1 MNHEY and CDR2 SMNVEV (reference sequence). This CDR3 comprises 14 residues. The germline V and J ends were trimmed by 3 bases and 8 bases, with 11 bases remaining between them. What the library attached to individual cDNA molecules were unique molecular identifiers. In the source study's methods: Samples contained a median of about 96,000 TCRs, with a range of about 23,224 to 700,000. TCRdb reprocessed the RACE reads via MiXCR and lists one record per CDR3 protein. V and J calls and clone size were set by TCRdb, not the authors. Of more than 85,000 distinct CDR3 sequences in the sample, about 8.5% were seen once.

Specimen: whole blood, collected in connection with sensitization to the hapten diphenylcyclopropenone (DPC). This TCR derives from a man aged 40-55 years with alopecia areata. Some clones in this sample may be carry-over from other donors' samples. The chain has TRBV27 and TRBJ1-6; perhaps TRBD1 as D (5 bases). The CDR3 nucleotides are TGTGCCAGCAGTTTCCGAAGGGACCATTCACCCCTCCACTTT. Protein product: CASSFRRDHSPLHF.